These 30 T cell receptor beta chains came from one sample sequenced in a study of CD8+CD57+ T cells in acquired aplastic anemia (dated by TCRdb to 2017 to 2018). Sequencing took place on an Illumina HiSeq 2000. Genomic DNA served as template for TCR beta VDJ combination and CDR3 sequence profiling. TCRdb applied fastp at Q25 and MiXCR to the public reads, then kept only in-frame beta chains. Identical CDR3 proteins give one entry, which carries the most common genes and DNA. The table for this sample lists 86,000 or so distinct CDR3 sequences; around 44% of them were counted only once. The ten most abundant clones make up 60% to 75% of the sample. The sample consisted of sorted CD4+, CD8+, or CD8+CD57+ T cells (not recorded which) from PBMCs. The receptors originated from a human donor in good health, serving as a control.

The chain is built from TRBV13 and TRBJ2-6; the D gene is possibly TRBD1 (6 bases). V gave up 5 bases and J gave up 2 bases, with 10 bases separating them. Looked up from germline, CDR1 is PRHDT and CDR2 is FYEKMQ (reference sequence). The CDR3 totals 15 residues. The CDR3 region is CASSIQGPGANVLTF. Here the CDR3 DNA reads TGTGCCAGCAGCATACAGGGCCCTGGGGCCAACGTCCTGACTTTC.

The chain is built from TRBV5-1 and TRBJ1-1; 9 nucleotides line up with TRBD1. The CDR3 spans 17 residues. The junction had 12 bases not matched to a gene; V was cut back by 3 bases and J by 3 bases. The germline V gene has CDR1 SGHRS and CDR2 YFSETQ. This CDR3 reads CASSWTGEFVDDTEAFF. CDR3 sequence (DNA): TGCGCCAGCAGCTGGACAGGGGAATTTGTGGACGACACTGAAGCTTTCTTT.

This chain links TRBV15 with TRBJ2-3, with TRBD2 matching 9 bases. The CDR3 runs to 15 residues. The germline CDR1 and CDR2 sequences are LNHNV and YYDKDF (reference sequence). V lost 3 bases and J lost 0; bases outside the gene matches: 1. The CDR3 DNA sequence: TGTGCCACCAGCAGTCTAGCGGGGAGCACAGATACGCAGTATTTT. This encodes CATSSLAGSTDTQYF.

There are many counts of this clonotype. The V call is TRBV12-5, the J call TRBJ2-1, with 8 bases lining up with TRBD2. This CDR3 comprises 14 residues. Per germline, CDR1 LGHNT and CDR2 FRNRAP. J was trimmed by 7 bases and V by 4 bases; bases with no gene match: 6. The CDR3 coding sequence is TGTGCTAGTGGTTACGGGGGGGCCGGGAATGAGCAGTTCTTC. It specifies CASGYGGAGNEQFF.

This clonotype was observed many times. V and J are TRBV24-1 and TRBJ2-5; no definite D call. Trimming removed 3 bases from V and 5 bases from J, with 9 bases in between. CDR1 and CDR2 (germline): KGHDR, SFDVKD. The CDR3 runs to 13 residues. In nucleotides, the CDR3 is TGTGCCACCAGTGATCTAGAAGGGGAGACCCAGTACTTC. Amino acid sequence: CATSDLEGETQYF.

This clonotype was seen repeatedly, ten times or more. The chain recombines TRBV19 with TRBJ2-3; D is unclear. Germline-derived CDR1 and CDR2 are LNHDA and SQIVND (reference sequence). V was pared by 6 bases and J by 6 bases, with 13 bases between. The CDR3 runs 13 residues. Here the CDR3 reads CASSSPVWDTQYF. The DNA for the CDR3 is TGTGCCAGTAGCTCACCGGTCTGGGATACGCAGTATTTT. Together with reference TRBV19 and TRBJ2-3, the CDR3 gives the full variable domain: DGGITQSPKYLFRKEGQNVTLSCEQNLNHDAMYWYRQDPGQGLRLIYYSQIVNDFQKGDIAEGYSVSREKKESFPLTVTSAQKNPTAFYLCASSSPVWDTQYFGPGTRLTVL.

At least ten counts were recorded for this clonotype. Written as DNA, the CDR3 is TGTGCCAGCAGCTTCCCGGGACAGGACTATGGCTACACCTTC. It encodes CASSFPGQDYGYTF. The chain carries TRBV13 and TRBJ1-2, with 8 positions matching TRBD1. J lost 3 bases, V lost 3 bases, and 3 bases had no gene match. The germline V gene has CDR1 PRHDT and CDR2 FYEKMQ (reference sequence). The CDR3 covers 14 residues.

The chain has TRBV11-1 and TRBJ2-1, with 14 bases matching TRBD2. Germline V gene data show CDR1 as SGHAT and CDR2 as FQDESV (reference sequence). The CDR3 sequence is 17 residues long. V was clipped by 5 bases and J by 3 bases; unmatched bases: 6. In DNA form, the CDR3 reads TGTGCCAGCAGCCGGGGACTAGCGGGGGTTCGCTACAATGAGCAGTTCTTC. Its translation is CASSRGLAGVRYNEQFF.

This sequence joins TRBV19 and TRBJ1-1, with D possibly being TRBD1 (5 bases). The CDR3 extends over 15 amino acids. Trimming shortened V by 4 bases and J by 4 bases, and 16 bases separated the two germline ends. Germline lookup yields CDR1 LNHDA and CDR2 SQIVND (reference sequence). CDR3 region: CASSTQDSVFTEAFF. CDR3 DNA: TGTGCCAGTAGTACCCAAGACAGCGTCTTCACTGAAGCTTTCTTT.

This clonotype was seen repeatedly, ten times or more. The J gene is TRBJ2-7, the V gene TRBV12-3 or TRBV12-4; weak D call: TRBD1 (5 bases). Trimming stripped 2 bases from V and 3 bases from J, with 8 bases between. The CDR3 is 13 residues long. In DNA, the CDR3 is TGTGCCAGCAGTTTAAGGCAGGGCTACGAGCAGTACTTC. It encodes CASSLRQGYEQYF.

This clonotype was counted ten times or more. The genes are TRBV7-7 and TRBJ1-1; 7 bases fit TRBD1. With 1 base clipped from V and 5 bases from J, the junction kept 7 bases outside the gene matches. This CDR3 is built from 15 residues. Germline loops: CDR1 SSHAT, CDR2 FNYEAQ (reference sequence). The CDR3 bases are TGTGCCAGCAGCTTAGGTCGACAGGGATTTACTGAAGCTTTCTTT. It encodes CASSLGRQGFTEAFF.

The gene calls are TRBV9 and TRBJ1-2; D might be TRBD1 (6 bases). CDR1 and CDR2 from the germline V gene are SGDLS and YYNGEE. Trimming cost V 0 bases and J 6 bases, with 9 bases left between them. CDR3 length: 13 residues. CDR3 sequence (DNA): TGTGCCAGCAGCGTAGCCGGGGGCGATGGCTACACCTTC. Amino acids: CASSVAGGDGYTF.

The sample holds a few counts of this clonotype. The chain is built from TRBV24-1 and TRBJ1-2; D remains ambiguous. The CDR3 is 11 residues long. Germline V gene data show CDR1 as KGHDR and CDR2 as SFDVKD. V was cut by 0 bases and J by 9 bases, with 4 bases left in between. In nucleotides, the CDR3 is TGTGCCACCAGTGATTTGGACAGCTACACCTTC. This codes for CATSDLDSYTF.

The rearrangement joins TRBV20-1 to TRBJ2-7; TRBD1 is a possible D gene (6 bases). Germline CDR1 is DFQATT and CDR2 is SNEGSKA (reference sequence). V was clipped by 6 bases and J by 4 bases, with 19 bases between them. The CDR3 runs to 14 residues. The CDR3 bases are TGCAGTGCGAGTGGGGGCAGGAGGAAATACGAGCAGTACTTC. Translated: CSASGGRRKYEQYF.

V gene TRBV29-1 combines with J gene TRBJ1-2; D gene unclear. This CDR3 is 11 amino acids long. The V gene lost 0 bases and the J gene lost 10 bases, with 9 bases spanning the gap. Per germline, CDR1 SQVTM and CDR2 ANQGSEA. The CDR3 region is CSVEEPAAYTF. As DNA, the CDR3 is TGCAGCGTTGAAGAACCCGCAGCCTACACCTTC.

As to this clonotype: This could be a read error, since a much larger clone is one nucleotide away. V usage is TRBV27 and J usage is TRBJ2-7, with TRBD1 matching over 7 bases. The CDR3 spans 14 residues. V was clipped by 11 bases and J by 2 bases; unmatched bases: 12. Germline V gives CDR1 MNHEY, CDR2 SMNVEV (reference sequence). The CDR3 DNA is TGTGCCCGCACCCCGGGACAGAAGACCTACGAGCAGTACTTC. Amino acids: CARTPGQKTYEQYF.

This clonotype was counted between two and nine times. The CDR3 reads CASSENDNTGELFF. For the CDR3, the DNA is TGTGCCAGCAGTGAAAATGACAACACCGGGGAGCTGTTTTTT. The chain employs TRBV6-1 and TRBJ2-2, with unresolved D. Germline V CDR1 and CDR2: MNHNS, SASEGT. Trimming shortened V by 2 bases and J by 2 bases, and 6 bases separated the two germline ends. This CDR3 is built from 14 residues.

In its sample, this clonotype was seen many times. This chain uses TRBV2 with TRBJ2-3, with D possibly TRBD1 on 5 matching bases. Germline V gene data show CDR1 as SNHLY and CDR2 as FYNNEI. V lost 4 bases to trimming and J lost 2 bases, with 25 bases between them. The CDR3 length is 19 residues. CDR3 residues: CASSAIPTQEILSTDTQYF. The CDR3 nucleotides read TGTGCCAGCAGTGCGATACCTACACAGGAGATCCTCTCCACAGATACGCAGTATTTT.

This clonotype has at least ten counts. The V call is TRBV4-1, the J call TRBJ2-7, with D possibly matching TRBD2 (7 bases). The V gene lost 5 bases and the J gene lost 6 bases, with 20 bases spanning the gap. The CDR3 spans 15 residues. Germline V gene sequence: CDR1 MGHRA, CDR2 YSYEKL. The CDR3: CASSAAGASGIEQYF. The DNA for the CDR3 is TGCGCCAGCAGCGCCGCGGGGGCTAGCGGTATCGAGCAGTACTTC.

The chain combines TRBV24-1 with TRBJ2-2; TRBD1 matches at 8 bases. This CDR3 region has 17 residues. Losses at the gene ends were 3 bases for V and 5 bases for J; bases not matched to a gene: 10. Germline V gene sequence: CDR1 KGHDR, CDR2 SFDVKD. CDR3 residues: CATSDPSRGRRTGELFF. The CDR3 DNA is TGTGCCACCAGTGATCCTTCCAGGGGGCGAAGGACCGGGGAGCTGTTTTTT.

Only a few counts were recorded for this clonotype. The V and J genes are TRBV27 and TRBJ1-2, with 8 bases lining up with TRBD1. The CDR3 extends over 15 amino acids. Losses at the gene ends were 2 bases for V and 4 bases for J; bases not matched to a gene: 6. Germline assignment: CDR1 MNHEY and CDR2 SMNVEV (reference sequence). CDR3 residues: CASSLRTGPFYGYTF. In DNA, the CDR3 is TGTGCCAGCAGTTTAAGGACAGGGCCTTTCTATGGCTACACCTTC.

CDR3 residues: CASRPALNYGYTF. The CDR3 DNA reads as TGTGCCAGCAGGCCAGCCCTAAACTATGGCTACACCTTC. The chain combines TRBV2 with TRBJ1-2; D call uncertain. Germline V gene data show CDR1 as SNHLY and CDR2 as FYNNEI. The CDR3 has 13 amino acids. V lost 6 bases and J 2 bases, leaving 10 bases between the germline ends.

Written as DNA, the CDR3 is TGCAGTGCTAGCGCGGGACTAGCGGGGTCTCACTACAATGAGCAGTTCTTC. Translating it yields CSASAGLAGSHYNEQFF. V usage is TRBV20-1 and J usage is TRBJ2-1, with TRBD2 matching over 13 bases. The germline gives CDR1 DFQATT, CDR2 SNEGSKA (reference sequence). The ends lost 3 bases at V and 3 bases at J; junction bases unmatched: 8. The CDR3 is 17 amino acids.

The genes are TRBV5-1 and TRBJ2-7; D is uncertain. The CDR3 runs 15 residues. V was trimmed by 7 bases and J by 0 bases, leaving 17 bases between them. CDR1 and CDR2 (germline): SGHRS, YFSETQ. CDR3: CASRVGAANSYEQYF. CDR3 DNA: TGCGCCAGCCGGGTCGGCGCAGCCAACTCCTACGAGCAGTACTTC.

This clonotype was seen a single time. CDR3: CATSALPQHF. Here the CDR3 DNA reads TGTGCCACCTCCGCCCTGCCCCAGCATTTT. This chain joins TRBV24-1 and TRBJ1-5; D unresolved. This CDR3 region has 10 residues. V was pared by 9 bases and J by 9 bases, with 8 bases between. Germline assignment: CDR1 KGHDR and CDR2 SFDVKD.

The V gene is TRBV11-2, the J gene TRBJ1-6; D is uncertain. V lost 7 bases and J 7 bases, leaving 20 bases between the germline ends. CDR1 and CDR2 (germline): SGHAT, FQNNGV. The CDR3 covers 16 residues. This CDR3 reads CASTPKEAGANSPLHF. CDR3 coding DNA: TGTGCCAGCACCCCTAAGGAAGCAGGAGCGAATTCACCCCTCCACTTT.

The chain carries TRBV29-1 and TRBJ1-1; D not certain. Germline V gene lookup returns CDR1 SQVTM and CDR2 ANQGSEA. V was shortened by 5 bases and J by 1 base, with 8 bases between the two germline ends. This CDR3 has 12 amino acids. CDR3 DNA: TGCAGCGTTCAGGATTCGAACACTGAAGCTTTCTTT. This translates into CSVQDSNTEAFF.

The V call is TRBV30, the J call TRBJ2-7; TRBD2 is a possible D gene (5 bases). This CDR3 region has 13 residues. Between the trimmed V and J ends, which lost 3 bases and 3 bases, there was a span of 12 bases. Germline loops: CDR1 GTSNPN, CDR2 SVGIG (reference sequence). The CDR3 spells CAWSVGVGYEQYF. In nucleotides, the CDR3 is TGTGCCTGGAGCGTCGGGGTCGGCTACGAGCAGTACTTC.

This chain joins TRBV19 and TRBJ1-4; tentatively, D is TRBD1 (5 bases). This CDR3 region has 12 residues. CDR1 and CDR2 (germline): LNHDA, SQIVND (reference sequence). V gave up 6 bases and J gave up 12 bases, with 14 bases separating them. The chain's CDR3 is CASSRQGGELFF. The CDR3 DNA reads as TGTGCCAGTAGCCGGCAGGGTGGAGAACTGTTTTTT.

This clonotype was counted ten times or more. This chain joins TRBV7-9 and TRBJ2-5, with a tentative D call TRBD1 (5 bases). The CDR3 is made up of 13 amino acids. The germline CDR1 and CDR2 sequences are SEHNR and FQNEAQ (reference sequence). V was clipped by 6 bases and J by 10 bases, with 18 bases between them. For the CDR3, the DNA is TGTGCCAGCAGAAGGAACCCCTTAGGGGACCAGTACTTC. Its protein product is CASRRNPLGDQYF.